The sequence of this TCR beta chain was determined in a study of identical twins. The authors used template switching to add a universal primer site and gave cDNA unique molecular identifiers. TCRdb fed the 5' RACE reads into MiXCR, producing one record per CDR3 protein. The repertoire includes 200,000 to 250,000 distinct CDR3 sequences, around 6.9% of them detected once, and 1.9% sits in the top ten. This clonotype was observed a few times. This CDR3 has 14 residues. V lost 0 bases and J lost 4, with 7 bases in between. Germline-derived CDR1 and CDR2 are LNHDA and SQIVND (reference sequence). These data also formed part of another study, on yellow fever vaccine responses in identical twins.

This receptor was obtained from a woman between 18 and 29 years old in good health. Sequencing used memory (CD45RO+) T cells sorted from blood. The J gene is TRBJ1-5, the V gene TRBV19; D is unresolved. The CDR3 sequence is CASSIERPNQPQHF. In DNA form, the CDR3 reads TGTGCCAGTAGTATAGAGAGACCGAATCAGCCCCAGCATTTT.